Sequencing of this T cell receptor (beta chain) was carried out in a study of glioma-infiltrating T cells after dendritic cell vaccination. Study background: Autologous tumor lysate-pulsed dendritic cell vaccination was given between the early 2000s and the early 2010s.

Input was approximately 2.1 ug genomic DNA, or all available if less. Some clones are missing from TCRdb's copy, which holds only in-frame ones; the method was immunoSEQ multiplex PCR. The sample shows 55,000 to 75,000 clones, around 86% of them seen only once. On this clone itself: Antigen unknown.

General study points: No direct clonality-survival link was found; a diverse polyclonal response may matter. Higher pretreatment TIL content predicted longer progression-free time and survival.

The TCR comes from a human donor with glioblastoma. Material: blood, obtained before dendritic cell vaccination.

The CDR3 sequence: CASSLGSAGNTIYF. The CDR3 bases are TGTGCCAGCAGCTTAGGTTCAGCTGGAAACACCATATATTTT. The gene calls are TRBV11-3 and TRBJ1-3; no clear D gene. Germline V gene lookup returns CDR1 SGHNT and CDR2 YENEEA. This CDR3 is built from 14 residues. V was shortened by 1 base and J by 2 bases, with 6 bases between the two germline ends.